The rows below give T cell receptor beta chains drawn from one sample of a study of beta chain features in type 1 diabetes. Libraries were prepared by immunoSEQ multiplex PCR; TCRdb keeps only in-frame clonotypes and omits some of them. The repertoire holds 130,000 or so clones, with 17% as singletons. Sequencing was performed on central memory CD4+ T cells from blood. These TCRs come from a man younger than 30 with type 1 diabetes. Both conserved end residues are part of each CDR3. D genes are given only for firm matches. Expanded clones get a size class; other rows say once, few or many, or leave the size out.

>TRBV7-4|-|TRBJ1-1|-
TGTGCCAGCAGCTCAGGGTTTATGAACACTGAAGCTTTCTTT
CASSSGFMNTEAFF
>TRBV9|-|TRBJ2-5|-
TGTGCCAGCAGCGTAGGGGCAGCCCAAGAGACCCAGTACTTC
CASSVGAAQETQYF
>TRBV4-3|-|TRBJ1-5|few
TGCGCCAGCAGCCAAGATCGCAGGGGATACCAGCCCCAGCATTTT
CASSQDRRGYQPQHF
>TRBV30|TRBD1|TRBJ2-3|-
TGTGCCTGGAGCTCGCCCGGGACAGGGGGCTTTTGGTCCACAGATACGCAGTATTTT
CAWSSPGTGGFWSTDTQYF
>TRBV29-1|TRBD1|TRBJ1-1|-
TGCAGCGTTGACGGGGACAGGGACACTGAAGCTTTCTTT
CSVDGDRDTEAFF
>TRBV27|-|TRBJ2-5|-
TGTGCCAGCAGTTTATCCGAAGGAGAGACCCAGTACTTC
CASSLSEGETQYF
>TRBV6-6|-|TRBJ2-7|-
TGTGCCAGCAGTTACTCACGAAATGGACGTGACGAGCAGTACTTC
CASSYSRNGRDEQYF
>TRBV20-1|-|TRBJ2-7|-
TGCAGAGCCCGGGAATACTACGAGCAGTACTTC
CRAREYYEQYF
>TRBV5-4|-|TRBJ1-5|few
TGTGCCAGCAGCATCGGGGGCTTCCGGAATCAGCCCCAGCATTTT
CASSIGGFRNQPQHF
>TRBV2|-|TRBJ2-2|-
TGTGCCAGCAGTGAACAGGGAGCGAACACCGGGGAGCTGTTTTTT
CASSEQGANTGELFF
>TRBV9|-|TRBJ2-5|-
TGTGCCAGCAGCGTAGCCCAAGAGACCCAGTACTTC
CASSVAQETQYF
>TRBV4-3|-|TRBJ2-1|-
TGCGCCAGCAGCCTTGAGGGGAACAATGAGCAGTTCTTC
CASSLEGNNEQFF
>TRBV19|TRBD1|TRBJ2-4|-
TGTGCCAGCGCCGGGACAGGGTCAAAAAACATTCAGTACTTC
CASAGTGSKNIQYF
>TRBV6-1|TRBD2|TRBJ2-7|-
TGTGCCAGCAAAGGGATAGCGGGGGACGAGCAGTACTTC
CASKGIAGDEQYF
>TRBV7-2|-|TRBJ2-2|-
TGTGCCAGCAGCCCGTTTTGGGCCGGGGAGCTGTTTTTT
CASSPFWAGELFF
>TRBV7-6|TRBD2|TRBJ2-5|-
TGTGCCAGCAGATTCCCGGGACTAGCGAAAGAGACCCAGTACTTC
CASRFPGLAKETQYF
>TRBV18|TRBD1|TRBJ2-2|-
TGTGCCAGCGCGCCCTTAACGAGGGGACAGAGGCTCACCGGGGAGCTGTTTTTT
CASAPLTRGQRLTGELFF
>TRBV2|-|TRBJ1-1|few
TGTGCCGCCAGGGTGGGGGCGAACACTGAAGCTTTCTTT
CAARVGANTEAFF
>TRBV30|-|TRBJ1-2|few
TGTGCCTGGAGTAGCCTGGGGGCTGGCTACACCTTC
CAWSSLGAGYTF
>TRBV7-9|-|TRBJ1-1|-
TGTGCCAGCAGCTTAGGGGCGAACACTGAAGCTTTCTTT
CASSLGANTEAFF
>TRBV18|-|TRBJ2-5|few
TGTGCCAGCTCACCGGGAGTATCCCAAGAGACCCAGTACTTC
CASSPGVSQETQYF
>TRBV30|TRBD1|TRBJ1-5|-
TGTGCCTGGAACCATGGGACAGGGTATCAGCCCCAGCATTTT
CAWNHGTGYQPQHF
>TRBV7-2|-|TRBJ1-1|few
TGTGCCAGCAGCAAATCAGCCACTGAAGCTTTCTTT
CASSKSATEAFF
>TRBV5-6|-|TRBJ1-1|-
TGTGCCAGCAGCTTGACAAGGAGGGACACTGAAGCTTTCTTT
CASSLTRRDTEAFF
>TRBV27|-|TRBJ1-2|few
TGTGCCAGCAGTTTATCGGGCCTCTATGGCTACACCTTC
CASSLSGLYGYTF
>TRBV2|-|TRBJ2-1|many
TGTGCCAGCAGTTCTGAGGGTCGGAATGAGCAGTTCTTC
CASSSEGRNEQFF
>TRBV4-2|TRBD2|TRBJ2-3|-
TGTGCCAGCAGCCAAGATGGGACTAGAAGTGATACGCAGTATTTT
CASSQDGTRSDTQYF
>TRBV5-6|-|TRBJ1-5|few
TGTGCCAGCAGCTTGATGGCCTCTTACAATCAGCCCCAGCATTTT
CASSLMASYNQPQHF
>TRBV7-6|TRBD2|TRBJ2-3|many
TGTGCCAGCAGGCGCTTAGCGGGGAACACAGATACGCAGTATTTT
CASRRLAGNTDTQYF
>TRBV25-1|TRBD2|TRBJ2-1|-
TGTGCCAGCACCCCCAGGGTTGTGTCTAGCGGTAGGAATGAGCAGTTCTTC
CASTPRVVSSGRNEQFF
>TRBV30|-|TRBJ2-1|-
TGTGCCTGGAGGTCGGGGTACAATGAGCAGTTCTTC
CAWRSGYNEQFF
>TRBV10-3|TRBD2|TRBJ2-7|-
TGTGCCATCAGTCCCACCCTCGGGACTAGCTCGTTT
CAISPTLGTSSF
>TRBV29-1|-|TRBJ2-3|-
TGCAGCGTTGAAGGGGAAGGTCCTGGGGGCACAGATACGCAGTATTTT
CSVEGEGPGGTDTQYF
>TRBV18|-|TRBJ1-5|few
TGTGCCAGCTCACCAGAGGTCGGGGATCAGCCCCAGCATTTT
CASSPEVGDQPQHF
>TRBV7-2|TRBD1|TRBJ2-3|few
TGTGCCAGCAGCTTAGGGGGGACAGGGGATACGCAGTATTTT
CASSLGGTGDTQYF
>TRBV7-2|-|TRBJ2-1|-
TGTGCCAGCAGCACGCTACACAATGAGCAGTTCTTC
CASSTLHNEQFF
>TRBV5-1|TRBD1|TRBJ2-2|-
TGCGCCAGCAGCCCTCCGACAGGGGAGAACACCGGGGAGCTGTTTTTT
CASSPPTGENTGELFF
>TRBV6-5|-|TRBJ1-2|-
TGTGCCAGCAGTTACTCTTTCGCTAACTATGGCTACACCTTC
CASSYSFANYGYTF
>TRBV28|TRBD1|TRBJ1-2|few
TGTGCCAGCCGAGACTGGACAGGGGAGAACTATGGCTACACCTTC
CASRDWTGENYGYTF
>TRBV7-6|TRBD1|TRBJ1-1|-
TGTGCCAGCAGCCTTAGTGCTATCCGGGACAGGAATACTGAAGCTTTCTTT
CASSLSAIRDRNTEAFF
>TRBV6-5|TRBD2|TRBJ2-3|few
TGTGCCAGCGGACTAGCGGGAGCTTTGAATACGCAGTATTTT
CASGLAGALNTQYF
>TRBV9|-|TRBJ2-1|-
TGTGCCAGCAGCCCCGACTTGAGCTCCTACAATGAGCAGTTCTTC
CASSPDLSSYNEQFF
>TRBV28|TRBD2|TRBJ2-7|-
TGTGCCAGCAGTTTCCTGCGGGGGGATTCCTACGAGCAGTACTTC
CASSFLRGDSYEQYF
>TRBV25-1|-|TRBJ2-7|-
TGTGCCAGCAGTGTTTTCTACGAGCAGTACTTC
CASSVFYEQYF
>TRBV29-1|TRBD2|TRBJ2-3|few
TGCAGCGTTAGCGGGAGGGCCGGGGGTTCCGATACGCAGTATTTT
CSVSGRAGGSDTQYF
>TRBV18|TRBD1|TRBJ2-2|-
TGTGCCAGCTCACCGGGACAGGGGCGGACCGGGGAGCTGTTTTTT
CASSPGQGRTGELFF
>TRBV18|TRBD1|TRBJ2-5|few
TGTGCCAGCTCACGGGACAGCCAAGAGACCCAGTACTTC
CASSRDSQETQYF
>TRBV5-4|TRBD2|TRBJ2-3|few
TGTGCCAGCAGCTTGCCGCTAGCGGGATCAGCACAGTATTTT
CASSLPLAGSAQYF
>TRBV9|-|TRBJ1-2|-
TGTGCCAGCAGCGTTGGCAGGGAACACTATGGCTACACCTTC
CASSVGREHYGYTF
>TRBV28|-|TRBJ2-7|-
TGTGCCAGCACACGAACTAGCTCCTACGAGCAGTACTTC
CASTRTSSYEQYF
>TRBV2|-|TRBJ2-4|once
TGTGCCAGCAGTGAAGCGTACATTCAGTACTTC
CASSEAYIQYF
>TRBV18|TRBD1|TRBJ2-7|-
TGTGCCAGCTCACCCTTGTACAGGGGTACCTACGAGCAGTACTTC
CASSPLYRGTYEQYF
>TRBV4-1|-|TRBJ2-1|-
TGCGCCAGCAGCCAAGATGCCAATGAGCAGTTCTTC
CASSQDANEQFF
>TRBV2|-|TRBJ1-1|-
TGTGCCAGCACCGAAGGGCTTGAAGCTTTCTTT
CASTEGLEAFF
>TRBV4-2|TRBD1|TRBJ2-3|-
TGTGCCAGCAGCCAAACCCAGGGGGAGTGGACAGATACGCAGTATTTT
CASSQTQGEWTDTQYF
>TRBV7-9|-|TRBJ2-1|few
TGTGCCAGCAGCCACCGATTTTCTGAGCAGTTCTTC
CASSHRFSEQFF